This record covers a single T cell receptor beta chain. With a much larger clone just one base away, this may be a read error. The CDR3 is 15 residues long. CDR1 is MDHEN and CDR2 is SYDVKM in the germline V gene. MiXCR, applied by TCRdb to the PCR reads, yields one record per CDR3 protein. The sample comprises about 100,000 distinct CDR3 sequences, over 30% of which are singletons, and around 3.9% rests with the top ten. The data stem from a study of molecular identifiers for immune sequencing clone quantification. This rearrangement joins TRBV28 to TRBJ2-5; D tentatively reads TRBD1 or TRBD2 (5 bases each). The clonotype comes from a human donor in good health. Some libraries in this study had Jurkat cell RNA spiked in. Sequencing was performed on naive CD8+ T cells from blood, with Jurkat cell RNA spiked in. Subset in this sample: FACS-sorted CD8+CD4-CCR7+CD45RA+ naive T cells. This CDR3 reads CASSLAVRGTETRYF. DNA of the CDR3: TGTGCCAGCAGTTTAGCGGTGAGGGGTACAGAGACCCGGTACTTC. Full variable domain (missing parts from reference TRBV28 and TRBJ2-5): DVKVTQSSRYLVKRTGEKVFLECVQDMDHENMFWYRQDPGLGLRLIYFSYDVKMKEKGDIPEGYSVSREKKERFSLILESASTNQTSMYLCASSLAVRGTETRYFGPGTRLLVL.